This TCR beta chain is drawn from a study of regulatory T cells in long-lasting Graves disease. General observations from the study: Newly diagnosed patients shared 850 to 1,000 public clonotypes; persistent patients shared approximately 2,900.

A note on this clonotype: Antigen: not known.

Looked up from germline, CDR1 is SEHNR and CDR2 is FQNEAQ (reference sequence). V was pared by 2 bases and J by 5 bases, with 13 bases between. There are 14 residues in the CDR3. Construction of the TCR beta libraries employed iRepertoire HTBI primers in conjunction with Arm-PCR of CDR3 regions. TCRdb re-derived calls from the multiplex PCR reads in MiXCR, one entry per CDR3 protein. The sample yields around 450,000 distinct CDR3 sequences, under 15% seen once. The time point is: newly diagnosed GD, antithyroid drugs for less than 3 months. PBMC-derived RNA was used for the TCR library. These data also formed part of another study, on T cells in Graves' hyperthyroidism and ophthalmopathy.

The starting material was peripheral blood mononuclear cells (PBMCs), obtained at new diagnosis, from a patient treated with antithyroid drugs. The chain couples TRBV7-9 to TRBJ2-7; a weak D match, TRBD2 (5 bases). The TCR was taken from a woman aged 25 to 39 with Graves disease. The CDR3 loop reads CASSLQAEANEQYF. In nucleotides, the CDR3 is TGTGCCAGCAGCTTACAAGCGGAGGCCAACGAGCAGTACTTC. Drawing the rest from reference TRBV7-9 and TRBJ2-7, the complete variable domain is DTGVSQNPRHKITKRGQNVTFRCDPISEHNRLYWYRQTLGQGPEFLTYFQNEAQLEKSRLLSDRFSAERPKGSFSTLEIQRTEQGDSAMYLCASSLQAEANEQYFGPGTRLTVT.